The clone carrying this T cell receptor beta chain was observed at least ten times. Its matching antigen is unknown. The sample comes from a study of Graves' ophthalmopathy and Graves' hyperthyroidism. Overall study results and limits: Most thyroid-expanded clonotypes exceeding 0.001 frequency were also found in blood. The model flagged ophthalmopathy progression at about 68% sensitivity and around 72% specificity.

RNA transcripts provided the template for amplifying TCR beta CDR3 regions. RT-PCR was first run with HTBI primers, then multiplex PCR in a second round. TCRdb redid the calling of the multiplex PCR reads with MiXCR, one entry per CDR3 protein. This sample has around 400,000 distinct CDR3 sequences, with around 21% found just once. The PBMCs originated from around 11 ml of fresh peripheral blood. The CDR3 contains 15 residues. Trimming took off 2 bases at V and 1 base at J, with 8 bases between the two ends. This sequence originates from a woman aged 18 to 35 with stable Graves' hyperthyroidism. The specimen was peripheral blood. The chain employs TRBV12-3 or TRBV12-4 and TRBJ2-2; maybe TRBD2 (5 bases). The CDR3 DNA follows: TGTGCCAGCAGTTTAAGGACTGAGAACACCGGGGAGCTGTTTTTT. Translated: CASSLRTENTGELFF.